The 24 T cell receptor beta chains in this list originate from one sample, sequenced in a study of T cell responses to AZD1222 COVID-19 vaccine (dated by TCRdb to 2020 to 2023). The time point label, read with the paper, signifies: about 28 days (+/-7) after the second vaccine dose. Library method: the immunoSEQ multiplex PCR assay. TCRdb carries this immuneACCESS record with in-frame sequences only. Its versions omit some clonotypes, under half of them owing to an unresolved V gene in the studies checked, with the rest unexplained. This sample comprises about 150,000 clones, roughly 90% of them detected only once. The top ten clonotypes cover less than 3.5% of the sample. Source: peripheral blood, taken 28 days after the second AZD1222 dose. Receptors originate from an adult who received the AZD1222 COVID-19 vaccine.

The V call is TRBV28, the J call TRBJ1-1; D might be TRBD1 (6 bases). The V and J ends lost 5 bases and 11 bases respectively, with 18 bases between them. In germline, CDR1 is MDHEN, CDR2 SYDVKM. The CDR3 runs to 13 residues. The CDR3 reads CASSPGDGRGAFF. As DNA, the CDR3 is TGTGCCAGCAGTCCAGGGGACGGCCGGGGGGCTTTCTTT.

The CDR3 DNA sequence: TGTGCCAGTAGTTTCGGGACTCAAGTCAATGAGCAGTTCTTC. The encoded protein is CASSFGTQVNEQFF. This chain uses TRBV19 with TRBJ2-1; a possible D gene is TRBD2 (6 bases). The CDR3 sequence is 14 residues long. Trimming cost V 5 bases and J 6 bases, with 14 bases left between them. Germline CDR1 reads LNHDA; CDR2 reads SQIVND (reference sequence).

The chain combines TRBV21-1 with TRBJ2-7. TRBV21-1 is an annotated pseudogene. This CDR3 is built from 15 residues. CDR3 bases: TGTGCCAGCAGCAAAGTGGGTAGTGGAAGGTACGAGCAGTACTTC. The encoded protein is CASSKVGSGRYEQYF.

V is TRBV24-1 and J is TRBJ2-5; no definite D call. The V and J ends lost 1 base and 4 bases respectively, with 6 bases between them. The CDR3 totals 13 residues. CDR1 and CDR2 from the germline V gene are KGHDR and SFDVKD. The CDR3 sequence: CATSDLVIETQYF. CDR3 DNA: TGTGCCACCAGTGATTTAGTTATAGAGACCCAGTACTTC.

The chain links TRBV6-5 to TRBJ2-1; the match to TRBD1 covers 7 bases. This CDR3 is 14 amino acids long. The V gene end was trimmed by 6 bases and the J gene end by 4 bases; junction bases not matched to a gene: 6. Germline V lookup: CDR1 MNHEY, CDR2 SVGAGI. As DNA, the CDR3 is TGTGCCAGCAGCCGGGACAGACATTACAATGAGCAGTTCTTC. This encodes CASSRDRHYNEQFF.

This clone was found many times. The chain combines TRBV6-2 or TRBV6-3 with TRBJ1-5; D ambiguous. The V gene's germline CDR1 is MNHEY and CDR2 SVGEGT. The CDR3 is 15 residues long. Trimming cost V 0 bases and J 0 bases, with 6 bases left between them. CDR3 amino acids: CASSYSVDSNQPQHF. CDR3 coding DNA: TGTGCCAGCAGTTACTCCGTAGATAGCAATCAGCCCCAGCATTTT.

The V gene is TRBV15, the J gene TRBJ2-1; TRBD2 might be the D (5 bases). V shed 0 bases and J shed 10 bases, with 13 bases lying between them. This CDR3 has 14 amino acids. Germline V gives CDR1 LNHNV, CDR2 YYDKDF (reference sequence). The DNA of the CDR3 is TGTGCCACCAGCAGAGATCTAACTAGGGAGGAGCAGTTCTTC. This translates into CATSRDLTREEQFF. Drawing the rest from reference TRBV15 and TRBJ2-1, the complete variable domain is DAMVIQNPRYQVTQFGKPVTLSCSQTLNHNVMYWYQQKSSQAPKLLFHYYDKDFNNEADTPDNFQSRRPNTSFCFLDIRSPGLGDTAMYLCATSRDLTREEQFFGPGTRLTVL.

This chain joins TRBV15 and TRBJ2-1; D not resolved. The CDR3 is made up of 13 amino acids. Germline V gene data show CDR1 as LNHNV and CDR2 as YYDKDF (reference sequence). V was pared by 0 bases and J by 12 bases, with 12 bases between. The CDR3 region has the DNA TGTGCCACCAGCAGAGATCGAACCGTAGGGCAGTTCTTC. This sequence encodes CATSRDRTVGQFF.

The J gene is TRBJ1-3, the V gene TRBV7-2, with D uncertain. CDR1 and CDR2 (germline): SGHTA, FQGNSA. The germline V and J ends were trimmed by 1 base and 0 bases, with 4 bases remaining between them. CDR3 length equals 14 residues. The CDR3 sequence is CASSLVTSGNTIYF. The CDR3 bases are TGTGCCAGCAGCTTAGTAACCTCTGGAAACACCATATATTTT. Complete variable domain (other parts from reference TRBV7-2 and TRBJ1-3): GAGVSQSPSNKVTEKGKDVELRCDPISGHTALYWYRQSLGQGLEFLIYFQGNSAPDKSGLPSDRFSAERTGGSVSTLTIQRTQQEDSAVYLCASSLVTSGNTIYFGEGSWLTVV.

This chain joins TRBV24-1 and TRBJ2-2; unclear D gene. The CDR3 contains 12 residues. Germline CDR1 reads KGHDR; CDR2 reads SFDVKD. Trimming left V 6 bases short and J 4 bases short, with 5 bases between. CDR3 region: CATSRGTGELFF. Here the CDR3 DNA reads TGTGCCACCAGTCGTGGCACCGGGGAGCTGTTTTTT.

CDR3 in amino acids: CASRVGTSGTAEQFF. CDR3 DNA sequence: TGTGCCAGCAGAGTCGGGACTAGCGGGACTGCTGAGCAGTTCTTC. The rearrangement uses TRBV5-4 and TRBJ2-1; 13 bases agree with TRBD2. V trimming: 5 bases; J trimming: 9 bases; junction bases outside the gene matches: 8. Germline-derived CDR1 and CDR2 are SGHNT and YYREEE (reference sequence). The length of the CDR3 is 15 residues. Full variable domain (rest looked up from reference TRBV5-4 and TRBJ2-1): ETGVTQSPTHLIKTRGQQVTLRCSSQSGHNTVSWYQQALGQGPQFIFQYYREEENGRGNFPPRFSGLQFPNYSSELNVNALELDDSALYLCASRVGTSGTAEQFFGPGTRLTVL.

The chain is built from TRBV9 and TRBJ1-3; possible D gene TRBD1, 5 bases. V dropped 0 bases and J dropped 4 bases, with 14 bases sitting between them. Germline CDR1 reads SGDLS; CDR2 reads YYNGEE. CDR3 length: 16 residues. CDR3: CASSVAGHNPGNTIYF. The CDR3 DNA reads TGTGCCAGCAGCGTAGCCGGACATAATCCAGGAAACACCATATATTTT.

The CDR3 protein is CARRLGHSRQETQYF. CDR3 sequence (DNA): TGTGCCAGAAGACTCGGACACTCCCGCCAAGAGACCCAGTACTTC. The rearrangement joins TRBV5-3 to TRBJ2-5; tentatively, D is TRBD1 (5 bases). TRBV5-3 is placed among ORFs of uncertain function. Deletions cut 5 bases from V and 1 base from J, with 15 bases between. This CDR3 is built from 15 residues.

The chain has TRBV5-1 and TRBJ2-7; D is perhaps TRBD1 or TRBD2 (8 bases each). The V end lost 4 bases, the J end lost 4 bases, and 30 bases lay between the germline ends. CDR3 length equals 19 residues. From germline, CDR1 is SGHRS and CDR2 YFSETQ. CDR3 region: CASSRRQGILLLAEYEQYF. The CDR3 DNA is TGCGCCAGCAGCCGCCGACAGGGGATCTTGCTACTAGCGGAGTACGAGCAGTACTTC.

V gene TRBV6-5 combines with J gene TRBJ1-6; 11 nucleotides line up with TRBD1. Germline trimming cut 6 bases from V and 10 bases from J; bases unmatched to any gene: 5. The length of the CDR3 is 14 residues. Germline lookup yields CDR1 MNHEY and CDR2 SVGAGI. The CDR3 DNA reads as TGTGCCAGCAGAGCCGGGACAGGGGGATCACCCCTCCACTTT. Translating it yields CASRAGTGGSPLHF.

The chain is built from TRBV28 and TRBJ1-3, with TRBD1 identical over 7 bases. With 6 bases clipped from V and 0 bases from J, the junction kept 8 bases outside the gene matches. Germline CDR1 is MDHEN and CDR2 is SYDVKM. The CDR3 is 16 amino acids. Written as DNA, the CDR3 is TGTGCCAGCAGAACCGAACAGGGGTACTCTGGAAACACCATATATTTT. The encoded protein is CASRTEQGYSGNTIYF.

This rearrangement joins TRBV30 to TRBJ2-7; D possibly corresponds to TRBD2 (5 bases). Germline CDR1 and CDR2: GTSNPN and SVGIG (reference sequence). The length of the CDR3 is 15 residues. V gave up 4 bases and J gave up 0 bases, with 16 bases separating them. The CDR3 nucleotides read TGTGCCTGGACCCCCCCGGACTTCAGCTCCTACGAGCAGTACTTC. Encoded protein: CAWTPPDFSSYEQYF.

This sequence joins TRBV4-3 and TRBJ2-3, with D uncertain. Trimming took off 0 bases at V and 4 bases at J, with 17 bases between the two ends. Germline V CDR1 and CDR2: LGHNA, YSLEER. This CDR3 contains 17 residues. The CDR3 reads CASSQDLEPTSPDTQYF. CDR3 nucleotide sequence: TGCGCCAGCAGCCAAGATTTGGAACCAACGAGCCCAGATACGCAGTATTTT.

The chain employs TRBV6-2 or TRBV6-3 and TRBJ2-7; 8 bases map to TRBD1. V shed 0 bases and J 5 bases; nucleotides not matched to a gene: 9. CDR1 MNHEY and CDR2 SVGEGT come from the germline V gene. This CDR3 comprises 16 residues. CDR3 coding DNA: TGTGCCAGCAGTTACTCTTTGCGACAGGGGTTCGACGAGCAGTACTTC. Its protein is CASSYSLRQGFDEQYF.

V is TRBV2 and J is TRBJ2-3; TRBD2 might be the D (6 bases). Germline loops: CDR1 SNHLY, CDR2 FYNNEI. The CDR3 has 14 amino acids. V shed 7 bases and J shed 2 bases, with 13 bases lying between them. The CDR3 here is CASMRGLPTDTQYF. CDR3 in DNA: TGTGCCAGCATGCGGGGCCTCCCCACAGATACGCAGTATTTT.

This clone was seen a handful of times. The chain couples TRBV10-3 to TRBJ1-2, with 7 bases fitting TRBD1. Germline lookup yields CDR1 ENHRY and CDR2 SYGVKD. This CDR3 is 14 amino acids long. V lost 10 bases to trimming and J lost 7 bases; unmatched junction nucleotides: 15. This CDR3 reads CASRRGQGGFGYTF. CDR3 coding DNA: TGTGCCAGCCGCCGGGGCCAGGGGGGATTTGGCTACACCTTC.

This clone appeared a single time. This sequence joins TRBV6-5 and TRBJ2-7; TRBD1 is a possible D gene (6 bases). CDR3 length equals 15 residues. The germline V gene has CDR1 MNHEY and CDR2 SVGAGI. Trimming removed 7 bases at V and 0 bases at J, with 16 bases between. DNA of the CDR3: TGTGCCAGCAATCCTAGTGGACAGAGCTCCTACGAGCAGTACTTC. It specifies CASNPSGQSSYEQYF.

The chain joins TRBV7-9 to TRBJ2-3; tentative D call: TRBD2 (6 bases). This CDR3 region has 14 residues. CDR1 is SEHNR and CDR2 is FQNEAQ in the germline V gene (reference sequence). V gave up 3 bases and J gave up 2 bases, with 9 bases separating them. Here the CDR3 DNA reads TGTGCCAGCAGCTTCCGGGGGTTCACAGATACGCAGTATTTT. It specifies CASSFRGFTDTQYF.

The chain links TRBV30 to TRBJ2-7, with 9 bases identical to TRBD2. The germline gives CDR1 GTSNPN, CDR2 SVGIG (reference sequence). The CDR3 is made up of 14 amino acids. The junction had 9 bases not matched to a gene; V was cut back by 5 bases and J by 4 bases. The CDR3 protein is CAWAPGLAGYEQYF. The CDR3 DNA follows: TGTGCCTGGGCCCCGGGACTAGCTGGATACGAGCAGTACTTC.